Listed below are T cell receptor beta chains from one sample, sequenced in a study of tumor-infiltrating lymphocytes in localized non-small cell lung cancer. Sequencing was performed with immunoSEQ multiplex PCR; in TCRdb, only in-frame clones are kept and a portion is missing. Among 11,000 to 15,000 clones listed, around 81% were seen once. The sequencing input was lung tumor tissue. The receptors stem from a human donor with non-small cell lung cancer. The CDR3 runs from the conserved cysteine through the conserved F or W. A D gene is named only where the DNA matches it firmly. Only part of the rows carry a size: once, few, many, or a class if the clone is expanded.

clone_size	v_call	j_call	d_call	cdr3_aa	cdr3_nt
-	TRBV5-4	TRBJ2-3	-	CASSSQSTDTQYF	TGTGCCAGCAGCTCCCAGAGCACAGATACGCAGTATTTT
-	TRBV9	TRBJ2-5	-	CASSTGTRETQYF	TGTGCCAGCAGCACCGGGACGCGCGAGACCCAGTACTTC
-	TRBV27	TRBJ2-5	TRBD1	CASSLTGDQETQYF	TGTGCCAGCAGTTTGACAGGGGACCAAGAGACCCAGTACTTC
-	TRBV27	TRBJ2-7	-	CASSSPIGYEQYF	TGTGCCAGCAGTTCGCCAATTGGGTACGAGCAGTACTTC
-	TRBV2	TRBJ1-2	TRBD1	CASRRDSNYGYTF	TGTGCCAGCCGAAGGGACAGTAACTATGGCTACACCTTC
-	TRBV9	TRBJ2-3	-	CASSSMRGRTDTQYF	TGTGCCAGCAGCTCGATGAGAGGAAGGACAGATACGCAGTATTTT
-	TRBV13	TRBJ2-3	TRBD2	CASSLTSGKPTDTQYF	TGTGCCAGCAGCTTAACTAGCGGAAAGCCCACAGATACGCAGTATTTT
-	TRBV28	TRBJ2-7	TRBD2	CATIGGGSGSYEQYF	TGTGCCACCATTGGGGGTGGTAGCGGGTCCTACGAGCAGTACTTC
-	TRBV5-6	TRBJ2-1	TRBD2	CASSLESGSGLRYNEQFF	TGTGCCAGCAGCTTGGAAAGCGGTAGCGGGCTGAGATACAATGAGCAGTTCTTC
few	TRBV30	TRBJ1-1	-	CAWSVSFRPLNTEAFF	TGTGCCTGGAGTGTAAGTTTCAGGCCTTTGAACACTGAAGCTTTCTTT
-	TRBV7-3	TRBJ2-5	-	CASSDGRETQYF	TGTGCCAGCAGCGATGGGAGGGAGACCCAGTACTTC